What follows are 17 T cell receptor beta chains derived from one specimen sequenced in a study of PD-1 blockade in mismatch repair-deficient tumors (dated by TCRdb to about 2017). The time point tag for this specimen amounts to: approximately eleven-day in vitro stimulation with candidate neoantigen peptide 7. These receptors are not linked to any known antigen. Libraries were constructed by the immunoSEQ multiplex PCR assay. TCRdb took over this immuneACCESS table, retaining in-frame rearrangements with V and J assigned. Such tables are incomplete; in checked studies, under half of the missing clones stem from an unresolved V gene, and the remainder is unexplained. This sample holds over 8,000 clones; approximately 88% were observed only once. The ten top clones hold approximately 12% of the sample. Sequencing was performed on cells cultured in vitro, taken from a patient treated with pembrolizumab. The receptors come from an adult with mismatch repair-deficient cancer.

The chain has TRBV6-1 and TRBJ2-1, with 11 bases identical to TRBD2. The CDR3 runs to 17 residues. J gave up 4 bases and V 4 bases, and 9 bases lay outside the gene matches. Germline-derived CDR1 and CDR2 are MNHNS and SASEGT. CDR3 DNA: TGTGCCAGCAGTGGACGACTAGCGGGAAACCTTTACAATGAGCAGTTCTTC. This translates into CASSGRLAGNLYNEQFF.

This clone has a single count. This chain joins TRBV6-6 and TRBJ1-5; D is undetermined. CDR3 length: 14 residues. Per the germline V gene, CDR1 is MNHNY and CDR2 is SVGAGI (reference sequence). Trimming took 6 bases from V and 7 from J, leaving 16 bases between them. For the CDR3, the DNA is TGTGCCAGCAGGAACGCCGGATCGGGGCAGCCCCAGCATTTT. This codes for CASRNAGSGQPQHF.

The chain links TRBV6-1 to TRBJ1-5; D perhaps matches TRBD1 (6 bases). The CDR3 has 13 residues. Germline V CDR1 and CDR2: MNHNS, SASEGT. Trimming pared 3 bases from V and 6 bases from J, leaving 9 bases between. CDR3 sequence reads: CASSDGGPQPQHF. CDR3 nucleotides: TGTGCCAGCAGTGATGGGGGGCCTCAGCCCCAGCATTTT.

The chain carries TRBV20-1 and TRBJ1-1, with D hard to call. Trimming shortened V by 4 bases and J by 4 bases, and 7 bases separated the two germline ends. The CDR3 consists of 11 residues. Germline V lookup: CDR1 DFQATT, CDR2 SNEGSKA (reference sequence). The CDR3 coding sequence is TGCAGTGCTAACAGCCCCACTGAAGCTTTCTTT. It encodes CSANSPTEAFF.

The V call is TRBV6-1, the J call TRBJ2-7, with 11 positions matching TRBD2. CDR3 length: 15 amino acids. CDR1 and CDR2 (germline): MNHNS, SASEGT. The ends lost 4 bases at V and 0 bases at J; junction bases unmatched: 2. The CDR3 reads CASSGLAGSSYEQYF. The CDR3 DNA sequence: TGTGCCAGCAGTGGACTAGCGGGATCCTCCTACGAGCAGTACTTC.

This sequence joins TRBV28 and TRBJ2-3, with 7 bases fitting TRBD2. Germline trimming cut 5 bases from V and 7 bases from J; bases unmatched to any gene: 9. The V gene's germline CDR1 is MDHEN and CDR2 SYDVKM. The length of the CDR3 is 14 residues. Here the CDR3 DNA reads TGTGCCAGCAGTCCCTTGGGAGGGAAATATACGCAGTATTTT. As protein: CASSPLGGKYTQYF.

This clone has just one count. V and J are TRBV7-9 and TRBJ2-7; the match to TRBD1 covers 7 bases. The V segment lost 6 bases and the J segment 3 bases; nucleotides outside the gene matches: 2. The CDR3 has 12 amino acids. The V gene's germline CDR1 is SEHNR and CDR2 FQNEAQ (reference sequence). The CDR3 sequence: CASRDRLYEQYF. In DNA form, the CDR3 reads TGTGCCAGCAGGGACAGGCTCTACGAGCAGTACTTC. Full variable domain (rest looked up from reference TRBV7-9 and TRBJ2-7): DTGVSQNPRHKITKRGQNVTFRCDPISEHNRLYWYRQTLGQGPEFLTYFQNEAQLEKSRLLSDRFSAERPKGSFSTLEIQRTEQGDSAMYLCASRDRLYEQYFGPGTRLTVT.

The chain carries TRBV2 and TRBJ2-5; TRBD1 or TRBD2 may be the D gene (6 bases each). The V end was cut by 6 bases, the J end by 4 bases, with 9 bases between. Germline loops: CDR1 SNHLY, CDR2 FYNNEI. There are 12 residues in the CDR3. CDR3 bases: TGTGCCAGCAGCAAGGGGGGAGAGACCCAGTACTTC. Translated: CASSKGGETQYF.

This clone was recorded a few times. In DNA, the CDR3 is TGTGCCAGCAGTCCAAAACCGAGTTTCAACACCGGGGAGCTGTTTTTT. Residues: CASSPKPSFNTGELFF. The chain carries TRBV27 and TRBJ2-2; D gene uncertain. The CDR3 totals 16 residues. CDR1 is MNHEY and CDR2 is SMNVEV in the germline V gene (reference sequence). V was pared by 5 bases and J by 2 bases, with 15 bases between.

The J gene is TRBJ1-2, the V gene TRBV5-1; a weak D match, TRBD1 (6 bases). The CDR3 is 14 amino acids. In germline, CDR1 is SGHRS, CDR2 YFSETQ. V lost 4 bases, J lost 4 bases, and 14 bases lay in between. The CDR3 bases are TGCGCCAGCAGCACAGATCAGGGGATCTATGGCTACACCTTC. Translated, it gives CASSTDQGIYGYTF. Based on the CDR3 plus reference TRBV5-1 and TRBJ1-2, the full variable domain is KAGVTQTPRYLIKTRGQQVTLSCSPISGHRSVSWYQQTPGQGLQFLFEYFSETQRNKGNFPGRFSGRQFSNSRSEMNVSTLELGDSALYLCASSTDQGIYGYTFGSGTRLTVV.

This clone was picked up one time. The chain employs TRBV28 and TRBJ1-5; D might be TRBD1 (6 bases). Germline loops: CDR1 MDHEN, CDR2 SYDVKM. The CDR3 extends over 13 amino acids. V lost 7 bases and J lost 12, with 19 bases in between. CDR3 in amino acids: CASTPTPGQYQHF. Written as DNA, the CDR3 is TGTGCCAGCACCCCAACACCCGGACAGTACCAGCATTTT.

The V gene is TRBV5-1, the J gene TRBJ2-2; D not resolved. CDR1 and CDR2 (germline): SGHRS, YFSETQ. There are 14 residues in the CDR3. V was clipped by 7 bases and J by 1 base, with 11 bases between them. CDR3 DNA sequence: TGCGCCAGCCACTTGGGGATGAACACCGGGGAGCTGTTTTTT. Encoded protein: CASHLGMNTGELFF.

The chain combines TRBV27 with TRBJ2-1, with 11 bases that match TRBD2. V lost 4 bases to trimming and J lost 5 bases; unmatched junction nucleotides: 4. This CDR3 is built from 15 residues. Germline V gene sequence: CDR1 MNHEY, CDR2 SMNVEV (reference sequence). The CDR3 loop reads CASSSGTSGNNEQFF. CDR3 nucleotide sequence: TGTGCCAGCAGTTCCGGGACTAGCGGCAACAATGAGCAGTTCTTC.

The chain recombines TRBV6-1 with TRBJ1-1; 9 bases match TRBD1. The CDR3 covers 16 residues. Per the germline V gene, CDR1 is MNHNS and CDR2 is SASEGT. The junction had 7 bases not matched to a gene; V was cut back by 2 bases and J by 3 bases. This chain's CDR3 is CASSELAGQGDTEAFF. CDR3 nucleotide sequence: TGTGCCAGCAGTGAACTAGCGGGACAGGGCGACACTGAAGCTTTCTTT.

V usage is TRBV21-1 and J usage is TRBJ1-6; the table calls TRBD1, which could not be checked here. TRBV21-1 is noted as a pseudogene. This CDR3 has 16 residues. The CDR3 sequence is CASSKGRDRGLSPLHF. CDR3 DNA sequence: TGTGCCAGCAGCAAAGGTCGGGACAGGGGACTTTCACCCCTCCACTTT.

This clone is judged large. The CDR3: CASSPALAGVVDTQYF. The CDR3 DNA sequence: TGTGCCAGCTCACCAGCACTAGCGGGAGTGGTAGATACGCAGTATTTT. The V and J genes are TRBV18 and TRBJ2-3; 11 positions agree with TRBD2. The junction had 6 bases not matched to a gene; V was cut back by 2 bases and J by 5 bases. This CDR3 has 16 residues. CDR1 and CDR2 (germline): KGHSH, LQKENI.

In its sample, this clone was seen a few times. The chain combines TRBV29-1 with TRBJ1-5; tentatively, D is TRBD1 (5 bases). With 6 bases removed from V and 2 bases from J, the gap between germline ends came to 14 bases. In germline, CDR1 is SQVTM, CDR2 ANQGSEA. CDR3 length: 14 residues. The chain's CDR3 is CSVSEGYGNQPQHF. The CDR3 nucleotides are TGCAGCGTATCCGAGGGGTACGGCAATCAGCCCCAGCATTTT. Based on the CDR3 plus reference TRBV29-1 and TRBJ1-5, the full variable domain is SAVISQKPSRDICQRGTSLTIQCQVDSQVTMMFWYRQQPGQSLTLIATANQGSEATYESGFVIDKFPISRPNLTFSTLTVSNMSPEDSSIYLCSVSEGYGNQPQHFGDGTRLSIL.